The 10 T cell receptor beta chains listed next were all sequenced from one sample in a study of blood T cells in healthy people across ages. Primed by a sample-barcoded 5' primer and a J-beta primer mix, a second PCR proceeded for about 6 to 11 cycles. MiXCR was run by TCRdb on the 5' RACE reads, yielding one entry per CDR3 protein. The sample has approximately 830,000 distinct CDR3 sequences; approximately 65% are singletons. Material: blood. The receptor set was obtained from a man younger than 45 in good health.

This sequence joins TRBV6-1 and TRBJ1-4, with D perhaps matching TRBD1 (6 bases). In germline, CDR1 is MNHNS, CDR2 SASEGT. Trimming pared 6 bases from V and 3 bases from J, leaving 14 bases between. The CDR3 length is 15 residues. CDR3 nucleotide sequence: TGTGCCAGCAGAGGGGACACCGGATCTAATGAAAAACTGTTTTTT. It codes for CASRGDTGSNEKLFF.

The chain employs TRBV20-1 and TRBJ1-5; possibly TRBD1 for D (5 bases). The CDR3 runs 15 residues. Trimming pared 0 bases from V and 3 bases from J, leaving 12 bases between. Germline V CDR1 and CDR2: DFQATT, SNEGSKA (reference sequence). The CDR3 here is CSARDDQGLNQPQHF. The CDR3 DNA follows: TGCAGTGCTAGAGATGATCAGGGACTCAATCAGCCCCAGCATTTT.

This chain links TRBV6-5 with TRBJ2-7; a weak D match, TRBD1 (5 bases). The CDR3 is made up of 13 amino acids. The V gene's germline CDR1 is MNHEY and CDR2 SVGAGI. V was shortened by 8 bases and J by 1 base, with 12 bases between the two germline ends. The CDR3 sequence: CASGAAESYEQYF. DNA of the CDR3: TGTGCCAGCGGGGCAGCCGAGTCCTACGAGCAGTACTTC.

This clonotype was recorded only once. V is TRBV3-1 and J is TRBJ2-5; D is uncertain. This CDR3 is 14 amino acids long. V was pared by 1 base and J by 5 bases, with 11 bases between. CDR1 and CDR2 (germline): LGHDT, YNNKEL (reference sequence). CDR3 loop: CASSQGTLRETQYF. The CDR3 coding sequence is TGTGCCAGCAGCCAAGGGACCCTTAGGGAGACCCAGTACTTC.

This clonotype showed up just a few times. This chain uses TRBV7-2 with TRBJ2-3, with D possibly being TRBD1 (6 bases). The CDR3 totals 15 residues. Germline loops: CDR1 SGHTA, CDR2 FQGNSA. V was cut by 5 bases and J by 5 bases, with 17 bases left in between. DNA of the CDR3: TGTGCCAGCAGCGCCCAAGGGGGTCAAAGAGATACGCAGTATTTT. It encodes CASSAQGGQRDTQYF.

This clonotype was observed a handful of times. The chain uses TRBV6-5 and TRBJ2-7; D is uncertain. The CDR3 is made up of 13 amino acids. Trimming pared 0 bases from V and 6 bases from J, leaving 9 bases between. Germline V gene lookup returns CDR1 MNHEY and CDR2 SVGAGI. CDR3 loop: CASSYSLGREQYF. In DNA, the CDR3 is TGTGCCAGCAGTTACTCTTTGGGTCGCGAGCAGTACTTC.

V is TRBV20-1 and J is TRBJ2-1; a possible D gene is TRBD2 (6 bases). V gave up 3 bases and J gave up 10 bases, with 19 bases separating them. This CDR3 region has 14 residues. The V gene's germline CDR1 is DFQATT and CDR2 SNEGSKA (reference sequence). This CDR3 reads CSASQQTSFGEQFF. In nucleotides, the CDR3 is TGCAGTGCTAGCCAACAAACTAGCTTCGGGGAGCAGTTCTTC.

This clonotype was seen only a few times. The chain has TRBV6-1 and TRBJ2-3, with D possibly matching TRBD1 (5 bases). CDR1 and CDR2 from the germline V gene are MNHNS and SASEGT. The CDR3 spans 16 residues. V was cut by 2 bases and J by 3 bases, with 15 bases left in between. CDR3 DNA sequence: TGTGCCAGCAGTGAATGGGGCTTACGCGAGACAGATACGCAGTATTTT. Its protein product is CASSEWGLRETDTQYF.

The chain carries TRBV5-6 and TRBJ2-6; D remains ambiguous. CDR1 and CDR2 (germline): SGHDT, YYEEEE. Trimming left V 0 bases short and J 4 bases short, with 11 bases between. The CDR3 length is 16 residues. The CDR3 sequence: CASSLEVSAGANVLTF. The CDR3 DNA follows: TGTGCCAGCAGCTTGGAGGTGTCTGCCGGGGCCAACGTCCTGACTTTC.

The V and J genes are TRBV9 and TRBJ2-7, with D possibly TRBD1 on 6 matching bases. Trimming shortened V by 4 bases and J by 5 bases, and 10 bases separated the two germline ends. This CDR3 is 12 amino acids long. Germline V CDR1 and CDR2: SGDLS, YYNGEE. DNA for the CDR3: TGTGCCAGCAGCTCCAAGGGGGACGAGCAGTACTTC. Residues: CASSSKGDEQYF.